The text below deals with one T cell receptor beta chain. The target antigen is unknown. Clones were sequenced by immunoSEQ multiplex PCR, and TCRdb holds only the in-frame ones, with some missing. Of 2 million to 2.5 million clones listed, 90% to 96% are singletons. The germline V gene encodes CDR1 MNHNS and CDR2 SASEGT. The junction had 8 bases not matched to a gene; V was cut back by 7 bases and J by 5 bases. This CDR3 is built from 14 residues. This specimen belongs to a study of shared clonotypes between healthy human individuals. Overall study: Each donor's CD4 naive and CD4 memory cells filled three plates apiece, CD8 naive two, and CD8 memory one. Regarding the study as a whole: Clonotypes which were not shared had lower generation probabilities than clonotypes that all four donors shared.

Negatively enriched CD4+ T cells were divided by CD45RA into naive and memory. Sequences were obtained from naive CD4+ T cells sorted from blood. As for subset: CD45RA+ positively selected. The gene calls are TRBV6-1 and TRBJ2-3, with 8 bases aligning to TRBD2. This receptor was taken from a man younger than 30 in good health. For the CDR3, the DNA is TGTGCCAGCAACGGGGGGGCCAATAGAGATACGCAGTATTTT. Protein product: CASNGGANRDTQYF.